This passage covers 13 T cell receptor beta chains from one sample sequenced in a study of cytomegalovirus exposure and HLA in healthy donors. The primer mix had 60 Vbeta and 13 Jbeta primers. Sequenced by immunoSEQ multiplex PCR; TCRdb stores in-frame clones only, minus some. Here the sample spans some 95,000 clones, about 72% being singletons. Sequences were obtained from PBMCs. These receptors originate from a man aged 25-45 years in good health and CMV-seronegative.

This clone was seen once. The chain carries TRBV5-1 and TRBJ2-5; TRBD1 matches 9 bases. With 0 bases clipped from V and 1 base from J, the junction kept 4 bases outside the gene matches. The CDR3 is 16 amino acids. The V gene's germline CDR1 is SGHRS and CDR2 YFSETQ. The CDR3 protein is CASSLGGTGLQETQYF. The CDR3, as DNA: TGCGCCAGCAGCTTGGGTGGGACAGGGCTCCAAGAGACCCAGTACTTC.

Turning to this clone: A junction end diverges from the germline sequence, so it may reflect a read error. J is TRBJ2-5 and V is TRBV7-9, with D possibly matching TRBD1 (5 bases). The CDR3 totals 12 residues. Looked up from germline, CDR1 is SEHNR and CDR2 is FQNEAQ (reference sequence). CDR3 region: CSSRQIQETQYF. The DNA of the CDR3 is TGTTCCAGCAGACAGATCCAAGAGACCCAGTACTTC.

The J gene is TRBJ1-5, the V gene TRBV2; D is perhaps TRBD1 (6 bases). Trimming stripped 6 bases from V and 0 bases from J, with 12 bases between. CDR1 is SNHLY and CDR2 is FYNNEI in the germline V gene. There are 15 residues in the CDR3. The CDR3, as DNA: TGTGCCAGCAGACCCGACAGGAATAGCAATCAGCCCCAGCATTTT. Translated, it gives CASRPDRNSNQPQHF.

The genes are TRBV30 and TRBJ1-5; D is perhaps TRBD1 (5 bases). This CDR3 is built from 13 residues. Germline CDR1 is GTSNPN and CDR2 is SVGIG (reference sequence). Trimming removed 5 bases from V and 4 bases from J, with 12 bases in between. CDR3 sequence: CAWGGIGNQPQHF. DNA of the CDR3: TGTGCCTGGGGGGGGATTGGGAATCAGCCCCAGCATTTT.

This sequence joins TRBV5-1 and TRBJ2-1; tentatively, D is TRBD2 (5 bases). Deletions cut 0 bases from V and 2 bases from J, with 9 bases between. Germline CDR1 reads SGHRS; CDR2 reads YFSETQ. The CDR3 has 15 amino acids. The DNA for the CDR3 is TGCGCCAGCAGCTTGGGAGGGAGCGCCTACAATGAGCAGTTCTTC. Translating gives CASSLGGSAYNEQFF.

The chain has TRBV2 and TRBJ1-4, with 10 bases identical to TRBD1. The V and J ends lost 5 bases and 4 bases, in that order; junction bases with no gene match: 13. CDR3 size: 18 residues. Germline CDR1 reads SNHLY; CDR2 reads FYNNEI. Here the CDR3 reads CASSRPGQGSLGNEKLFF. CDR3 coding DNA: TGTGCCAGCAGTCGGCCGGGACAGGGGAGTTTGGGTAATGAAAAACTGTTTTTT.

This clone has only a few counts. V and J are TRBV4-1 and TRBJ2-1; 10 nucleotides align to TRBD2. V trimming: 0 bases; J trimming: 4 bases; junction bases outside the gene matches: 6. The CDR3 contains 17 residues. Germline CDR1 MGHRA, CDR2 YSYEKL. The CDR3: CASSQDQSSGGYNEQFF. The CDR3 bases are TGCGCCAGCAGCCAAGATCAGTCTAGCGGGGGTTACAATGAGCAGTTCTTC.

As for this clone: In the same sample, other DNA sequences code for this CDR3. The CDR3 is CASSSPGLAGYNEQFF. DNA for the CDR3: TGTGCCAGCAGTTCCCCGGGACTAGCGGGGTACAATGAGCAGTTCTTC. The chain has TRBV27 and TRBJ2-1, with 13 bases fitting TRBD2. Germline CDR1 and CDR2: MNHEY and SMNVEV (reference sequence). The CDR3 runs 16 residues. With 4 bases clipped from V and 4 bases from J, the junction kept 4 bases outside the gene matches.

This chain links TRBV19 with TRBJ2-1, with D tentatively TRBD1 (5 bases). The CDR3 consists of 10 residues. V was clipped by 9 bases and J by 15 bases, with 15 bases between them. CDR1 is LNHDA, CDR2 SQIVND, per germline (reference sequence). The CDR3: CASAGRAPFF. The CDR3 DNA follows: TGTGCCAGCGCCGGCAGGGCACCGTTCTTC.

V gene TRBV27 combines with J gene TRBJ2-1, with D possibly matching TRBD1 (5 bases). Trimming left V 6 bases short and J 8 bases short, with 11 bases between. The CDR3 sequence is 12 residues long. Germline CDR1 reads MNHEY; CDR2 reads SMNVEV (reference sequence). This CDR3 reads CASRSGIDEQFF. The DNA of the CDR3 is TGTGCCAGCAGGTCAGGGATCGATGAGCAGTTCTTC.

This chain uses TRBV6-5 with TRBJ2-5; a weak D match, TRBD2 (6 bases). CDR1 is MNHEY, CDR2 SVGAGI, per germline. This CDR3 region has 15 residues. The V end was cut by 5 bases, the J end by 6 bases, with 19 bases between. The CDR3 coding sequence is TGTGCCAGCAGTCGCCTTTATGGGGGGATTAAGACCCAGTACTTC. Translation gives CASSRLYGGIKTQYF.

In its sample, this clone was seen once. The chain uses TRBV9 and TRBJ1-3; D remains unclear. V was cut by 1 base and J by 8 bases, with 16 bases left in between. The CDR3 runs 15 residues. Germline values: CDR1 SGDLS, CDR2 YYNGEE. The CDR3 nucleotides read TGTGCCAGCAGCGTACAACAGCCCCCTTGGGACACCATATATTTT. Encoded protein: CASSVQQPPWDTIYF.

On this clone itself: Other DNA sequences in the sample encode the same CDR3. The V gene is TRBV6-6, the J gene TRBJ1-4; D is undetermined. The CDR3 has 13 residues. Germline V gene data show CDR1 as MNHNY and CDR2 as SVGAGI (reference sequence). Trimming cost V 4 bases and J 2 bases, with 5 bases left between them. The CDR3 DNA is TGTGCCAGCAGTTCCGGGACTAATGAAAAACTGTTTTTT. Residues: CASSSGTNEKLFF.